This T cell receptor beta chain was obtained from a study of blood T cell repertoires in COVID-19. Donors were grouped by their self-reported clinical history. Recovered Cohort 3 donors showed two negative PCRs, clearance, or symptom resolution. The protocol was immunoSEQ multiplex PCR, while the TCRdb copy is restricted to in-frame clones and leaves out a portion. The profile covers hundreds of thousands of clones, with about 87% appearing a single time and roughly 1.6% taken by the ten largest. The V and J ends lost 2 bases and 5 bases, in that order; junction bases with no gene match: 6. The CDR3 is 15 amino acids. The germline V gene encodes CDR1 GTSNPN and CDR2 SVGIG (reference sequence).

The sample comprised PBMCs or T cells enriched from blood (not recorded which). The V and J genes are TRBV30 and TRBJ1-6; 7 nucleotides match TRBD1. This clonotype was obtained from a woman in her forties or fifties who had recovered from COVID-19. The CDR3 loop reads CAWSTGQRNNSPLHF. CDR3 coding DNA: TGTGCCTGGAGTACGGGACAGCGGAATAATTCACCCCTCCACTTT. The full variable domain, rest sourced from reference TRBV30 and TRBJ1-6, is SQTIHQWPATLVQPVGSPLSLECTVEGTSNPNLYWYRQAAGRGLQLLFYSVGIGQISSEVPQNLSASRPQDRQFILSSKKLLLSDSGFYLCAWSTGQRNNSPLHFGNGTRLTVT.